The subject of this entry is one T cell receptor (beta chain). Its antigen remains unknown. These data are taken from a study of radiation and T cells in renal cell carcinoma. Regarding the study as a whole: Top tumor clonotypes rose in blood 2 weeks post-radiation, then contracted.

Germline V gene lookup returns CDR1 SQVTM and CDR2 ANQGSEA. Trimming took off 2 bases at V and 6 bases at J, with 10 bases between the two ends. The CDR3 has 13 amino acids. Sequencing was performed with immunoSEQ multiplex PCR; in TCRdb, only in-frame clones are kept and a portion is missing. The table lists some 75,000 clones, roughly 82% of them singletons, with nearly 6% in the top ten. The time point denotes: blood 2 weeks post-SBRT. This sample's treatment: 15 Gy SBRT to primary tumor, nephrectomy 4 weeks later. After SBRT, blood was collected at 2 and 4 weeks, plus baseline. The patient's renal cell carcinoma had clear cell pathology.

The sequence was collected from a man aged 55 to 70 with renal cell carcinoma. The chain couples TRBV29-1 to TRBJ1-4; no firm D call. Specimen: blood, collected from a patient whose treatment included radiotherapy and nephrectomy. The CDR3 DNA follows: TGCAGCGTTGAACAGGTGTCGGATGAAAAACTGTTTTTT. This codes for CSVEQVSDEKLFF.